This T cell receptor beta chain was recovered during a study of radiotherapy plus CTLA-4 blockade in lung cancer. Profiled with immunoSEQ multiplex PCR; TCRdb holds only in-frame clones, not every one. The data show 45,000 or so clones, with around 69% seen just once and roughly 7.6% held by the top ten. The CDR3 consists of 14 residues. Between the trimmed V and J ends, which lost 5 bases and 8 bases, there was a span of 15 bases. CDR1 and CDR2 from the germline V gene are SGHAT and FQNNGV. The sample holds a few counts of this clone. What it binds is not known. Study-level points and caveats: According to reports, early shifts in blood T cell clones, alongside interferon-beta, forecast response most accurately. Researchers report tumor-derived TCR clones expanding in blood after radiotherapy plus ipilimumab.

The material sequenced was peripheral blood, taken from a patient treated with radiotherapy plus ipilimumab. J is TRBJ2-2 and V is TRBV11-2; D gene ambiguous. This TCR was recovered from a human donor with non-small cell lung cancer who had stable disease on radiotherapy plus ipilimumab. Written as DNA, the CDR3 is TGTGCCAGCAGCCCTGACGGCCGGGTGGGGGAGCTGTTTTTT. Translating gives CASSPDGRVGELFF.